The 29 T cell receptor beta chains below were found in one sample sequenced in a study of T cell responses to AZD1222 COVID-19 vaccine. The protocol was immunoSEQ multiplex PCR, while the TCRdb copy is restricted to in-frame clones and leaves out a portion. This sample has around 130,000 clones, with 70% to 90% found just once. Sequencing used peripheral blood, obtained on day 0 of AZD1222 vaccination. The source is an adult in good health.

The chain is built from TRBV6-4 and TRBJ1-2, with 9 bases fitting TRBD1. Per germline, CDR1 MRHNA and CDR2 SNTAGT. The V segment lost 5 bases and the J segment 0 bases; nucleotides outside the gene matches: 4. This CDR3 contains 15 residues. The CDR3 is CASSRDREANYGYTF. For the CDR3, the DNA is TGTGCCAGCAGTCGGGACAGGGAAGCTAACTATGGCTACACCTTC.

The CDR3 nucleotides are TGTGCCAGCAGCCCTGGGGGCGAGCAGTACTTC. Translated: CASSPGGEQYF. The chain combines TRBV11-3 with TRBJ2-7, with D perhaps assigned TRBD1 or TRBD2 (5 bases each). V lost 5 bases and J 6 bases, leaving 8 bases between the germline ends. The CDR3 runs 11 residues. Looked up from germline, CDR1 is SGHNT and CDR2 is YENEEA.

The chain is built from TRBV29-1 and TRBJ1-5; no firm D call. The CDR3 sequence is 12 residues long. The V and J ends lost 4 bases and 4 bases respectively, with 8 bases between them. Looked up from germline, CDR1 is SQVTM and CDR2 is ANQGSEA. Here the CDR3 DNA reads TGCAGCGTTGGGGAGAAGAATCAGCCCCAGCATTTT. Residues: CSVGEKNQPQHF.

This clone has just a few counts. The chain recombines TRBV6-5 with TRBJ1-2, with D maybe TRBD1 (6 bases). The germline CDR1 and CDR2 sequences are MNHEY and SVGAGI. V shed 7 bases and J shed 2 bases, with 17 bases lying between them. CDR3 size: 15 residues. The CDR3 DNA follows: TGTGCCAGCACCCACAGGGACACGAGGAACTATGGCTACACCTTC. Encoded protein: CASTHRDTRNYGYTF.

This clone has a single count. The chain combines TRBV18 with TRBJ2-7, with TRBD2 matching over 9 bases. The CDR3 length is 15 residues. CDR1 KGHSH and CDR2 LQKENI come from the germline V gene. V lost 2 bases, J lost 2 bases, and 4 bases stayed unmatched. The CDR3 nucleotides read TGTGCCAGCTCACCATTTAGCGGGAGCCCCTACGAGCAGTACTTC. This sequence encodes CASSPFSGSPYEQYF.

The chain recombines TRBV28 with TRBJ1-4; perhaps TRBD1 as D (5 bases). There are 15 residues in the CDR3. Looked up from germline, CDR1 is MDHEN and CDR2 is SYDVKM. The germline V and J ends were trimmed by 3 bases and 7 bases, with 15 bases remaining between them. The CDR3 nucleotides read TGTGCCAGCAGTTTTGATATCGGACAACCTGAAAAACTGTTTTTT. Amino acid sequence: CASSFDIGQPEKLFF.

This chain links TRBV11-2 with TRBJ1-4; TRBD1 might be the D (5 bases). This CDR3 has 16 amino acids. Germline loops: CDR1 SGHAT, CDR2 FQNNGV. V was clipped by 2 bases and J by 6 bases, with 16 bases between them. CDR3 coding DNA: TGTGCCAGCAGCTTATCTTCAGGGTGGGTGCATGAAAAACTGTTTTTT. It specifies CASSLSSGWVHEKLFF.

This clone has just a few counts. In DNA form, the CDR3 reads TGTGCCAGCAGTTCACTAGCGGGAGTATCCGAGCAGTACTTC. Translated: CASSSLAGVSEQYF. J is TRBJ2-7 and V is TRBV28, with 11 bases fitting TRBD2. This CDR3 comprises 14 residues. V gave up 4 bases and J gave up 6 bases; unmatched junction bases: 5. Looked up from germline, CDR1 is MDHEN and CDR2 is SYDVKM. The full variable domain, its missing parts supplied by reference TRBV28 and TRBJ2-7, is DVKVTQSSRYLVKRTGEKVFLECVQDMDHENMFWYRQDPGLGLRLIYFSYDVKMKEKGDIPEGYSVSREKKERFSLILESASTNQTSMYLCASSSLAGVSEQYFGPGTRLTVT.

This clone is a singleton in its sample. The chain recombines TRBV27 with TRBJ1-1; TRBD1 is a possible D gene (5 bases). Per the germline V gene, CDR1 is MNHEY and CDR2 is SMNVEV (reference sequence). Trimming shortened V by 6 bases and J by 2 bases, and 13 bases separated the two germline ends. This CDR3 is 14 amino acids long. CDR3 in DNA: TGTGCCAGCAGACGGGGGGACGGAAACACTGAAGCTTTCTTT. Translated, it gives CASRRGDGNTEAFF.

The count of this clone is one. The rearrangement uses TRBV3-1 (or the pseudogene TRBV3-2) and TRBJ1-5; D call uncertain. The CDR3 length is 16 residues. Per the germline V gene, CDR1 is LGHDT and CDR2 is YNNKEL (reference sequence). V was shortened by 0 bases and J by 1 base, with 10 bases between the two germline ends. DNA of the CDR3: TGTGCCAGCAGCCAAGATTCTAGCGGAAGCAATCAGCCCCAGCATTTT. Its translation: CASSQDSSGSNQPQHF.

This clone was recorded a few times. The CDR3 loop reads CASSQGEGTYGYTF. Written as DNA, the CDR3 is TGTGCCAGCAGCCAAGGGGAGGGGACCTATGGCTACACCTTC. The chain uses TRBV3-1 (or the pseudogene TRBV3-2) and TRBJ1-2; D perhaps matches TRBD1 (5 bases). CDR3 length equals 14 residues. Germline CDR1 is LGHDT and CDR2 is YNNKEL (reference sequence). The V end was cut by 1 base, the J end by 4 bases, with 10 bases between.

The V call is TRBV6-2 or TRBV6-3, the J call TRBJ2-1; TRBD2 matches 7 bases. Germline V gene lookup returns CDR1 MNHEY and CDR2 SVGEGT. J gave up 6 bases and V 6 bases, and 11 bases lay outside the gene matches. This CDR3 has 15 amino acids. CDR3 region: CASSKSNIAGNEQFF. As DNA, the CDR3 is TGTGCCAGCAGCAAGTCAAATATAGCGGGCAATGAGCAGTTCTTC.

The chain has TRBV11-2 and TRBJ2-7, with 7 bases matching TRBD2. This CDR3 is built from 13 residues. Germline assignment: CDR1 SGHAT and CDR2 FQNNGV. Losses at the gene ends were 5 bases for V and 3 bases for J; bases not matched to a gene: 4. The CDR3 DNA follows: TGTGCCAGCAGCATTGGACTAGTCTACGAGCAGTACTTC. It encodes CASSIGLVYEQYF.

The V call is TRBV7-9, the J call TRBJ1-4; D ambiguous. Germline values: CDR1 SEHNR, CDR2 FQNEAQ (reference sequence). The CDR3 consists of 14 residues. Trimming cost V 4 bases and J 0 bases, with 6 bases left between them. The CDR3 spells CASSSDPTNEKLFF. CDR3 coding DNA: TGTGCCAGCAGCTCCGATCCAACTAATGAAAAACTGTTTTTT.

The rearrangement links TRBV28 to TRBJ1-2, with D possibly matching TRBD1 (6 bases). V lost 6 bases, J lost 1 base, and 18 bases lay in between. Looked up from germline, CDR1 is MDHEN and CDR2 is SYDVKM. The CDR3 has 16 residues. The CDR3 region is CASSQGQSRYNYGYTF. The CDR3 nucleotides are TGTGCCAGCAGCCAAGGACAGTCACGTTATAACTATGGCTACACCTTC.

This chain connects TRBV5-1 to TRBJ2-7, with TRBD2 matching over 7 bases. The CDR3 consists of 15 residues. Trimming removed 0 bases from V and 0 bases from J; junction bases left unmatched: 3. Germline V gene sequence: CDR1 SGHRS, CDR2 YFSETQ. The CDR3 is CASSLAGGSSYEQYF. The CDR3 bases are TGCGCCAGCAGCTTGGCGGGAGGCAGCTCCTACGAGCAGTACTTC.

This clone was observed a few times. The V call is TRBV9, the J call TRBJ1-3; TRBD1 matches at 10 bases. CDR1 and CDR2 (germline): SGDLS, YYNGEE. CDR3 length: 16 amino acids. The J segment lost 3 bases and the V segment lost 4 bases, leaving 7 bases of the junction unmatched. CDR3 residues: CASSMRDRGFGNTIYF. In DNA form, the CDR3 reads TGTGCCAGCAGCATGAGGGACAGGGGATTTGGAAACACCATATATTTT.

This clone was picked up many times. The V gene is TRBV9, the J gene TRBJ1-5, with D unclear. V lost 4 bases and J lost 3, with 14 bases in between. The germline V gene encodes CDR1 SGDLS and CDR2 YYNGEE. The CDR3 is made up of 15 amino acids. The CDR3 is CASSSRRRFNQPQHF. The CDR3 nucleotides are TGTGCCAGCAGCTCACGAAGAAGATTCAATCAGCCCCAGCATTTT.

The genes are TRBV29-1 and TRBJ1-3, with D uncertain. This CDR3 comprises 13 residues. The V gene lost 4 bases and the J gene lost 0 bases, with 7 bases spanning the gap. Germline V gene data show CDR1 as SQVTM and CDR2 as ANQGSEA. The CDR3 nucleotides read TGCAGCGTTGCGACCAGCTCTGGAAACACCATATATTTT. Protein sequence: CSVATSSGNTIYF. The full variable domain, completed using reference TRBV29-1 and TRBJ1-3, is SAVISQKPSRDICQRGTSLTIQCQVDSQVTMMFWYRQQPGQSLTLIATANQGSEATYESGFVIDKFPISRPNLTFSTLTVSNMSPEDSSIYLCSVATSSGNTIYFGEGSWLTVV.

V is TRBV30 and J is TRBJ1-2; TRBD1 matches 7 bases. Germline CDR1 is GTSNPN and CDR2 is SVGIG (reference sequence). J lost 3 bases, V lost 4 bases, and 5 bases had no gene match. The CDR3 totals 13 residues. The CDR3 nucleotides are TGTGCCTGGAATTCAGACAGGGACTATGGCTACACCTTC. This sequence encodes CAWNSDRDYGYTF.

The V gene is TRBV30, the J gene TRBJ2-7; 10 bases are shared with TRBD1. CDR1 is GTSNPN and CDR2 is SVGIG in the germline V gene (reference sequence). This CDR3 comprises 13 residues. Unmatched junction bases numbered 5, after V lost 2 bases and J lost 7 bases. The CDR3 coding sequence is TGTGCCTGGAGTAGACAGGGGGCACAGGAGCAGTACTTC. The encoded protein is CAWSRQGAQEQYF.

This chain joins TRBV19 and TRBJ2-1; 9 nucleotides align to TRBD2. The CDR3 covers 13 residues. Germline V lookup: CDR1 LNHDA, CDR2 SQIVND (reference sequence). Trimming at V came to 6 bases and at J to 6 bases, leaving 3 bases not matched to a gene. CDR3 protein: CASRVTSGNEQFF. The CDR3 nucleotides are TGTGCCAGTAGGGTGACTAGCGGCAATGAGCAGTTCTTC. Full variable domain (rest looked up from reference TRBV19 and TRBJ2-1): DGGITQSPKYLFRKEGQNVTLSCEQNLNHDAMYWYRQDPGQGLRLIYYSQIVNDFQKGDIAEGYSVSREKKESFPLTVTSAQKNPTAFYLCASRVTSGNEQFFGPGTRLTVL.

The chain joins TRBV24-1 to TRBJ1-1; a possible D gene is TRBD1 (5 bases). The V end was cut by 4 bases, the J end by 1 base, with 9 bases between. Germline loops: CDR1 KGHDR, CDR2 SFDVKD. This CDR3 is built from 14 residues. The CDR3 protein is CATSDGQGNTEAFF. The CDR3 DNA reads TGTGCCACCAGTGACGGACAAGGGAACACTGAAGCTTTCTTT.

In this sample, this clone turned up once. This chain connects TRBV19 to TRBJ2-7; D remains unclear. Trimming left V 7 bases short and J 2 bases short, with 12 bases between. This CDR3 is built from 13 residues. Per germline, CDR1 LNHDA and CDR2 SQIVND (reference sequence). CDR3 sequence reads: CASTDGGAYEQYF. The CDR3, as DNA: TGTGCCAGTACGGATGGTGGCGCCTACGAGCAGTACTTC.

V gene TRBV7-8 combines with J gene TRBJ1-1; 8 nucleotides align to TRBD1. Germline V CDR1 and CDR2: SGHVS, FQNEAQ. The V gene end was trimmed by 1 base and the J gene end by 6 bases; junction bases not matched to a gene: 10. This CDR3 is built from 16 residues. CDR3 protein: CASSLGASQQGAEAFF. The CDR3, as DNA: TGTGCCAGCAGCTTAGGTGCGTCCCAACAGGGGGCTGAAGCTTTCTTT.

The rearrangement uses TRBV10-3 and TRBJ1-1; TRBD1 matches at 10 bases. The junction had 4 bases not matched to a gene; V was cut back by 3 bases and J by 0 bases. From germline, CDR1 is ENHRY and CDR2 SYGVKD. The CDR3 covers 16 residues. The CDR3 nucleotides read TGTGCCATCAGTGACCCGGGACAGGGGATGAACACTGAAGCTTTCTTT. Translating it yields CAISDPGQGMNTEAFF.

V gene TRBV7-9 combines with J gene TRBJ2-7, with 7 bases matching TRBD1. With V trimmed by 1 base and J by 7 bases, 1 base remained unmatched. This CDR3 is 12 amino acids long. Germline V CDR1 and CDR2: SEHNR, FQNEAQ (reference sequence). The CDR3 protein is CASSLDRGEQYF. In DNA, the CDR3 is TGTGCCAGCAGCTTAGACAGGGGAGAGCAGTACTTC. The variable domain in full, with the rest retrieved from reference TRBV7-9 and TRBJ2-7, is DTGVSQNPRHKITKRGQNVTFRCDPISEHNRLYWYRQTLGQGPEFLTYFQNEAQLEKSRLLSDRFSAERPKGSFSTLEIQRTEQGDSAMYLCASSLDRGEQYFGPGTRLTVT.

The V call is TRBV9, the J call TRBJ2-2; a weak D match, TRBD2 (6 bases). The CDR3 has 15 amino acids. The V gene's germline CDR1 is SGDLS and CDR2 YYNGEE. V lost 3 bases, J lost 1 base, and 10 bases lay in between. The DNA of the CDR3 is TGTGCCAGCAGCGAGCGGGCCGGGAACACCGGGGAGCTGTTTTTT. It is translated as CASSERAGNTGELFF.

V usage is TRBV7-2 and J usage is TRBJ2-1, with 8 bases fitting TRBD2. V was clipped by 1 base and J by 0 bases; unmatched bases: 5. Germline V gene lookup returns CDR1 SGHTA and CDR2 FQGNSA. The CDR3 runs 17 residues. Here the CDR3 DNA reads TGTGCCAGCAGCTTAGAGGCAGCGGGAGTCTCCTACAATGAGCAGTTCTTC. It encodes CASSLEAAGVSYNEQFF. Supplemented by reference TRBV7-2 and TRBJ2-1, the full variable domain reads GAGVSQSPSNKVTEKGKDVELRCDPISGHTALYWYRQSLGQGLEFLIYFQGNSAPDKSGLPSDRFSAERTGGSVSTLTIQRTQQEDSAVYLCASSLEAAGVSYNEQFFGPGTRLTVL.